Shown below are 7 T cell receptor beta chains from a single sample sequenced in a study of tumor-infiltrating lymphocytes in primary liver carcinoma. Unsorted whole blood supplied the blood RNA, and germline DNA was isolated too. Making TCR beta cDNA involved approximately 510 ng total RNA and a constant-region primer. ARM-PCR was slightly modified, and three nested multiplex PCR rounds with it gave rise to the TCR beta libraries. TRBV1-TRBV30 forward primers and a C-beta reverse primer were used in the first two PCR rounds, which each ran for 10 cycles. TCRdb reanalysed the multiplex PCR reads using MiXCR and keeps one entry per CDR3 protein. The sample lists some 320,000 distinct CDR3 sequences, approximately 65% occurring once. The specimen was peripheral blood. The receptors stem from a man aged 35 to 55 with primary liver carcinoma and hepatitis B virus infection.

This clonotype was observed many times. The chain employs TRBV6-1 and TRBJ2-2, with a possible D match to TRBD1 (5 bases). Trimming took 7 bases from V and 8 from J, leaving 14 bases between them. The germline gives CDR1 MNHNS, CDR2 SASEGT. This CDR3 region has 13 residues. CDR3 loop: CASNGPGNGELFF. CDR3 sequence (DNA): TGTGCCAGCAACGGTCCAGGGAATGGGGAGCTGTTTTTT.

About this clonotype: A much larger clone is a single base away; this may be a read error. This rearrangement joins TRBV29-1 to TRBJ1-1; D call uncertain. The CDR3 totals 13 residues. Germline V gene sequence: CDR1 SQVTM, CDR2 ANQGSEA. In DNA form, the CDR3 reads TGCGGCGTTGTAGGCTGGCTTGACACTGAAGCTTTCTTT. Amino acids: CGVVGWLDTEAFF.

The gene calls are TRBV12-3 or TRBV12-4 and TRBJ1-1, with 7 bases fitting TRBD1. The J segment lost 1 base and the V segment lost 6 bases, leaving 11 bases of the junction unmatched. The CDR3 covers 16 residues. CDR3 protein: CASRHRQGPKNTEAFF. The DNA of the CDR3 is TGTGCCAGCAGACACCGACAGGGCCCCAAGAACACTGAAGCTTTCTTT.

The chain links TRBV6-1 to TRBJ2-1; possible D gene TRBD1, 5 bases. CDR1 MNHNS and CDR2 SASEGT come from the germline V gene. V gave up 7 bases and J gave up 5 bases, with 24 bases separating them. This CDR3 region has 17 residues. In nucleotides, the CDR3 is TGTGCCAGCACTGCCGGCCACGACAGTGCAAACGACAATGAGCAGTTCTTC. This gives the protein CASTAGHDSANDNEQFF.

In regard to this clonotype: The junction departs from the called germline gene at one end, perhaps through a read error. The rearrangement joins TRBV20-1 to TRBJ1-1; D is ambiguous. The CDR3 is 12 residues long. Germline V gene data show CDR1 as DFQATT and CDR2 as SNEGSKA (reference sequence). In nucleotides, the CDR3 is TGCAGTTCTAGGCCCGGGAACACTGAAGCTTTCTTT. Translating it yields CSSRPGNTEAFF.

This clonotype appeared once. A much larger clonotype is one base distant, so this may be a read error. The chain carries TRBV6-1 and TRBJ2-7; 9 positions match TRBD2. Germline assignment: CDR1 MNHNS and CDR2 SASEGT. The CDR3 has 15 residues. The CDR3 sequence: CTSSEWASGISEQYF. For the CDR3, the DNA is TGTACCAGCAGTGAATGGGCTAGCGGGATCAGCGAGCAGTACTTC.

This clonotype showed up just once. A junction boundary mismatches the germline segment, possibly from a read error. The chain uses TRBV6-6 and TRBJ2-1; D is possibly TRBD2 (6 bases). Germline CDR1 and CDR2: MNHNY and SVGAGI (reference sequence). The CDR3 consists of 15 residues. The chain's CDR3 is CASSSNGRRDNEQLF. The CDR3 bases are TGTGCCAGCAGTTCTAACGGGAGAAGAGACAATGAGCAGCTCTTC.